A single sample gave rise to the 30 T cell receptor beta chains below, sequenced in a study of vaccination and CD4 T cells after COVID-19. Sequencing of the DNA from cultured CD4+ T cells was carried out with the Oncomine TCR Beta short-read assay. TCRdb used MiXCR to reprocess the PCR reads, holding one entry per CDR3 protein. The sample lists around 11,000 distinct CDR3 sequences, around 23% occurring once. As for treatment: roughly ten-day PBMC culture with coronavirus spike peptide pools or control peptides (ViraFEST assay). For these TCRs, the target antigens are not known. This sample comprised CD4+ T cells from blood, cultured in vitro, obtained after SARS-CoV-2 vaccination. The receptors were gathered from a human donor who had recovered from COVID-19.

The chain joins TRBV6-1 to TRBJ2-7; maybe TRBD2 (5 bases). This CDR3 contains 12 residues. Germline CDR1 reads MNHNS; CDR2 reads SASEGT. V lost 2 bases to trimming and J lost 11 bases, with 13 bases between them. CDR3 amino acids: CASSEQRGREYF. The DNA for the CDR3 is TGTGCCAGCAGTGAACAAAGAGGGCGGGAGTACTTC.

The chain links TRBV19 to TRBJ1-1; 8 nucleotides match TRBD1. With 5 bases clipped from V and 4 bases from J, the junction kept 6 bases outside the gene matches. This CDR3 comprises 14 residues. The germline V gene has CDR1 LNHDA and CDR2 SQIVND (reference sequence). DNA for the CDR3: TGTGCCAGTAGTCTGACAGGGGTGGCCACTGAAGCTTTCTTT. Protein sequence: CASSLTGVATEAFF.

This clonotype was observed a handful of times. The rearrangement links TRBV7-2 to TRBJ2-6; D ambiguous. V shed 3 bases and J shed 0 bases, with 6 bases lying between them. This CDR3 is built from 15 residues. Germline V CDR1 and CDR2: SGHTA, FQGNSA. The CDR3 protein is CASSLTLSGANVLTF. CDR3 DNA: TGTGCCAGCAGCTTGACACTCTCTGGGGCCAACGTCCTGACTTTC.

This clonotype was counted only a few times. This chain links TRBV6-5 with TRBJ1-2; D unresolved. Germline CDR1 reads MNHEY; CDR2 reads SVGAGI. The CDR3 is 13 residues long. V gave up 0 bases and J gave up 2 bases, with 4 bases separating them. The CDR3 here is CASSYSRNYGYTF. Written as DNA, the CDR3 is TGTGCCAGCAGTTACTCGAGGAACTATGGCTACACCTTC.

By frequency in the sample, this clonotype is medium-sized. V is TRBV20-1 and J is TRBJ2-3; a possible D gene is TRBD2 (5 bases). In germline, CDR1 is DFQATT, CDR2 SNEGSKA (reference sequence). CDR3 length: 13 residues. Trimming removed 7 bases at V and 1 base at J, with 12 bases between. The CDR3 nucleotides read TGCAGTGTTGAGGGTTTGGGCACAGATACGCAGTATTTT. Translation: CSVEGLGTDTQYF.

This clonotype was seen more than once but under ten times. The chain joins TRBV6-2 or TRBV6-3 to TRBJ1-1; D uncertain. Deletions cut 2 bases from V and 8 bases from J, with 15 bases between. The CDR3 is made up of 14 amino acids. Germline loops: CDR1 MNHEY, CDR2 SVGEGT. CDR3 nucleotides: TGTGCCAGCAGTTACAACCGCGGGAGATCCGAAGCTTTCTTT. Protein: CASSYNRGRSEAFF.

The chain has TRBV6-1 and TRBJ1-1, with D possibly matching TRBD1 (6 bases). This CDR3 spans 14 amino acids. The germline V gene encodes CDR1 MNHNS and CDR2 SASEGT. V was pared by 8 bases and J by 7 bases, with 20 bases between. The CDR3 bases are TGTGCCAGCGGAAGGGGGGCAGGTGAGAGTGAAGCTTTCTTT. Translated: CASGRGAGESEAFF.

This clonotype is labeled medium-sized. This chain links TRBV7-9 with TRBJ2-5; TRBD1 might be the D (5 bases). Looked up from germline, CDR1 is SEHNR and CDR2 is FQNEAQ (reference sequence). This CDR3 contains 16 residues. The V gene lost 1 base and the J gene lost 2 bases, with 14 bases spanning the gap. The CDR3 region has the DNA TGTGCCAGCAGCTTAGGAGGACATATGGGTCAAGAGACCCAGTACTTC. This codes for CASSLGGHMGQETQYF.

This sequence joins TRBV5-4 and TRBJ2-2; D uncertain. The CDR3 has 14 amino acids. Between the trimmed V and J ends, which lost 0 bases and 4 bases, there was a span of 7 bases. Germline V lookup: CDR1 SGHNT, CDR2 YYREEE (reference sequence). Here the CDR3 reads CASSLGGSTGELFF. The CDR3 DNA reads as TGTGCCAGCAGCTTGGGGGGTTCCACCGGGGAGCTGTTTTTT.

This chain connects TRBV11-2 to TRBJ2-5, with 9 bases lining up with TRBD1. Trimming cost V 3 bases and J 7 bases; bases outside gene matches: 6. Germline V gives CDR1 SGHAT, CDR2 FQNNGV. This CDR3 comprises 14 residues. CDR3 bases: TGTGCCAGCAGCTTGGACAGGGGCCCAGGGACCCAGTACTTC. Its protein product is CASSLDRGPGTQYF.

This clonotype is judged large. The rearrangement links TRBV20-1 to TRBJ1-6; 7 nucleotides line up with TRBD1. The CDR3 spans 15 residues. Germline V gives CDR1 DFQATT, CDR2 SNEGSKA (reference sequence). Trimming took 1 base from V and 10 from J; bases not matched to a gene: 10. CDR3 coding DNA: TGCAGTGCTAGAGTCCCGACAGGGAGAGGATCACCCCTCCACTTT. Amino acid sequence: CSARVPTGRGSPLHF.

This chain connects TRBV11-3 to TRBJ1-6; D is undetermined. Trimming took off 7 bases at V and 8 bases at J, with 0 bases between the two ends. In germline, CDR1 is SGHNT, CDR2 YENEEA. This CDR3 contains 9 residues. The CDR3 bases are TGTGCCAGCAATTCACCCCTCCACTTT. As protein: CASNSPLHF.

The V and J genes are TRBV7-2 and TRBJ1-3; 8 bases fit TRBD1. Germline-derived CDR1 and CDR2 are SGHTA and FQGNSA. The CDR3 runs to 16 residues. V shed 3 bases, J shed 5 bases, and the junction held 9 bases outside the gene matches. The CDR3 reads CASSLGLGDRRNTIYF. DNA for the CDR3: TGTGCCAGCAGCTTGGGCCTGGGGGACAGGAGAAACACCATATATTTT.

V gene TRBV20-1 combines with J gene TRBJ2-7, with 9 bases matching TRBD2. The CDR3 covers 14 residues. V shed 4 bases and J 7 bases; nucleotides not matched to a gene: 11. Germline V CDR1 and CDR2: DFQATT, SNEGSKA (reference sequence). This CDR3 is CSATGTSRRGEQYF. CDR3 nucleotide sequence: TGCAGTGCTACAGGGACTAGCCGGAGGGGAGAGCAGTACTTC.

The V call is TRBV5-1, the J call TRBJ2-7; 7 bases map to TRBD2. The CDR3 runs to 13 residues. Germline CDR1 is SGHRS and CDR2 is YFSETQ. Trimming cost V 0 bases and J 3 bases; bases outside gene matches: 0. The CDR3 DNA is TGCGCCAGCAGCTTGGAGCGGGGCTACGAGCAGTACTTC. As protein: CASSLERGYEQYF.

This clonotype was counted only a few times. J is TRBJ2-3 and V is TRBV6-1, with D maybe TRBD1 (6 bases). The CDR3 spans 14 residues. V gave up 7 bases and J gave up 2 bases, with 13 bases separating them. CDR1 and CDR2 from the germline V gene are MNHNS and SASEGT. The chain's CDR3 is CASIAGAYTDTQYF. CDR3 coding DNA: TGTGCCAGCATCGCAGGGGCGTACACAGATACGCAGTATTTT.

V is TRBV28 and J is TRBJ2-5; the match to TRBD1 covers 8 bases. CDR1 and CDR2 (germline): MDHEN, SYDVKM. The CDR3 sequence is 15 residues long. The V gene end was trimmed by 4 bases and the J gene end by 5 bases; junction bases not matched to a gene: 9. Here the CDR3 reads CASSSLGQGKETQYF. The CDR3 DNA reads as TGTGCCAGCAGTTCACTAGGACAGGGAAAGGAGACCCAGTACTTC. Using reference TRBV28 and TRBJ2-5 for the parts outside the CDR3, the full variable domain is DVKVTQSSRYLVKRTGEKVFLECVQDMDHENMFWYRQDPGLGLRLIYFSYDVKMKEKGDIPEGYSVSREKKERFSLILESASTNQTSMYLCASSSLGQGKETQYFGPGTRLLVL.

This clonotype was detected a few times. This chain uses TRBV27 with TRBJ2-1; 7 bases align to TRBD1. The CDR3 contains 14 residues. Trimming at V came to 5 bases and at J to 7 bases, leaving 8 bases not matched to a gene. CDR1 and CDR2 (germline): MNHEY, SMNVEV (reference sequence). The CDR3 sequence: CASSRPGGRNEQFF. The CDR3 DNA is TGTGCCAGCAGTAGGCCAGGGGGAAGGAATGAGCAGTTCTTC.

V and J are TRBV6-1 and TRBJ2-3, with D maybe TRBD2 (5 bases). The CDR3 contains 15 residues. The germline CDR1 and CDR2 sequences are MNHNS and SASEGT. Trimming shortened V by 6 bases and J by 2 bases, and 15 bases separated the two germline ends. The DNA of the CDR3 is TGTGCCAGCAGACCCGACCGGGAAGCCACAGATACGCAGTATTTT. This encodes CASRPDREATDTQYF.

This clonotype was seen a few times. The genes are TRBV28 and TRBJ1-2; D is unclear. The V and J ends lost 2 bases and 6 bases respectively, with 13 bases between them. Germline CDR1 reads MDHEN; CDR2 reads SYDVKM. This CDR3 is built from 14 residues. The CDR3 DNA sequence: TGTGCCAGCAGTTTAGAAAGCCCCGGCAATGGCTACACCTTC. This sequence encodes CASSLESPGNGYTF.

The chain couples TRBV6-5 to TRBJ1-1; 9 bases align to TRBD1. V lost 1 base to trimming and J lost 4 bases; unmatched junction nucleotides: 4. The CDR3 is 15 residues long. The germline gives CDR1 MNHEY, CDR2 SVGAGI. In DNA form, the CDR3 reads TGTGCCAGCAGTTACTTCGGGACAGGGAGCACTGAAGCTTTCTTT. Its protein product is CASSYFGTGSTEAFF.

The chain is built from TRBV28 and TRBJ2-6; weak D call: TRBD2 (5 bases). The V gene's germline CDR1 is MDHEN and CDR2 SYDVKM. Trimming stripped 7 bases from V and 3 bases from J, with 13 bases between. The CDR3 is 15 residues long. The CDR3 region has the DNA TGTGCCAGCACTCGCTCCCGGGATGGGGCCAACGTCCTGACTTTC. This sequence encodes CASTRSRDGANVLTF. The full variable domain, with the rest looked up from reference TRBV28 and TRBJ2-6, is DVKVTQSSRYLVKRTGEKVFLECVQDMDHENMFWYRQDPGLGLRLIYFSYDVKMKEKGDIPEGYSVSREKKERFSLILESASTNQTSMYLCASTRSRDGANVLTFGAGSRLTVL.

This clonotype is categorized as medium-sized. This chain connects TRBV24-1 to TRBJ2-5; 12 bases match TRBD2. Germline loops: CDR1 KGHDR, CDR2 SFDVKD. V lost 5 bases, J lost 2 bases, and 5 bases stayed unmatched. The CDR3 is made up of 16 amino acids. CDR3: CATSGRTSGAQETQYF. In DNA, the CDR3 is TGTGCCACCAGTGGACGGACTAGCGGGGCTCAAGAGACCCAGTACTTC.

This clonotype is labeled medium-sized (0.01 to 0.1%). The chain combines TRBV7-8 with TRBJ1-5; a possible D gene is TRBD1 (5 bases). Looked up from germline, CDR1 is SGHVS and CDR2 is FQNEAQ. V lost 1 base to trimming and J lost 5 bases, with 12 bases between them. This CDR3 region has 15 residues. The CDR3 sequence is CASSLGRAGDQPQHF. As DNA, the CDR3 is TGTGCCAGCAGCTTAGGCAGGGCGGGGGATCAGCCCCAGCATTTT.

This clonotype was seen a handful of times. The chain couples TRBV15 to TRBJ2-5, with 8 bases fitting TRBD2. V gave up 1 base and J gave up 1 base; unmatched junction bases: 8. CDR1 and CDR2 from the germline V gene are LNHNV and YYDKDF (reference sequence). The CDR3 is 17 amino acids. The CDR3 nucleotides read TGTGCCACCAGCAGAGGCGGGGGGAGGGGGGCCCAAGAGACCCAGTACTTC. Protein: CATSRGGGRGAQETQYF. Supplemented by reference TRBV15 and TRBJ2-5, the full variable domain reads DAMVIQNPRYQVTQFGKPVTLSCSQTLNHNVMYWYQQKSSQAPKLLFHYYDKDFNNEADTPDNFQSRRPNTSFCFLDIRSPGLGDTAMYLCATSRGGGRGAQETQYFGPGTRLLVL.

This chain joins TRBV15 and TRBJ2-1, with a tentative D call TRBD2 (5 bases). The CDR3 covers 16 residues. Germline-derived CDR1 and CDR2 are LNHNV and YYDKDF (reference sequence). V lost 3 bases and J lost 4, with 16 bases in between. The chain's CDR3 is CATSSRQGLPYNEQFF. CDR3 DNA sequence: TGTGCCACCAGCAGCCGCCAAGGACTGCCTTACAATGAGCAGTTCTTC.

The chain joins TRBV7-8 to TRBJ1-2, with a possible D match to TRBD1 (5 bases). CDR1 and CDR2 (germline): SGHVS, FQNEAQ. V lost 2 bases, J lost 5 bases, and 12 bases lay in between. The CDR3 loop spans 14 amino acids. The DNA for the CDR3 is TGTGCCAGCAGCTTACGGGAGACAGAATATGGCTACACCTTC. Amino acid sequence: CASSLRETEYGYTF.

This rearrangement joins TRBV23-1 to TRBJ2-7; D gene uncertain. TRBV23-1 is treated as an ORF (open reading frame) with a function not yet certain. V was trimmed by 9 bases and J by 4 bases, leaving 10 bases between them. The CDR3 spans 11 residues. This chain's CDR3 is CARVPEYEQYF. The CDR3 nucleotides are TGCGCCAGGGTCCCAGAATACGAGCAGTACTTC.

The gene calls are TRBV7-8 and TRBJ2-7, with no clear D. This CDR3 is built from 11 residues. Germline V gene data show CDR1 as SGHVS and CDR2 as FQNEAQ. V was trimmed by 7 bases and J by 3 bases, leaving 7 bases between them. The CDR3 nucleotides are TGTGCCAGCACCCCGGGCTACGAGCAGTACTTC. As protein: CASTPGYEQYF.

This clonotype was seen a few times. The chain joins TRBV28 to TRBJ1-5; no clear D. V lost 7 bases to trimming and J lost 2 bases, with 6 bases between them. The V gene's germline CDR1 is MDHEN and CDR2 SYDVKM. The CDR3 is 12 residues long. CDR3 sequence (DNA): TGTGCCAGCACTGGCGGCAATCAGCCCCAGCATTTT. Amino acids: CASTGGNQPQHF.